This T cell receptor (beta chain) emerged from a study of Ad26.COV2.S vaccination and SARS-CoV-2 variants. Study overall: This donor came from the COV1001 trial of Ad26.COV2.S.

Study observations and caveats: Recipients of vaccine and of placebo showed similar breadth of their non-spike TCR repertoires.

Clones were read by immunoSEQ multiplex PCR, and TCRdb kept only the in-frame ones, dropping some. The repertoire holds some 390,000 clones, with more than 85% as singletons. Details on this clone: The target antigen is unknown.

The treatment is: some 20 received Ad26.COV2.S at low or high dose, single or two shots; a few received placebo; per-sample allocation not given. Sampling took place 63 days after the first vaccine or placebo injection. Germline values: CDR1 LGHDT, CDR2 YNNKEL (reference sequence). The CDR3 extends over 15 amino acids. V dropped 3 bases and J dropped 4; count of bases not matched to a gene: 8. The origin of this receptor is a person aged 18-65 years who received the Ad26.COV2.S COVID-19 vaccine or a placebo. The sample consisted of peripheral blood, taken in a trial of Ad26.COV2.S vaccine versus placebo. The chain combines TRBV3-1 (or the pseudogene TRBV3-2) with TRBJ2-5, with 7 bases lining up with TRBD1. The chain's CDR3 is CASSQVTGIGETQYF. Here the CDR3 DNA reads TGTGCCAGCAGCCAGGTGACAGGGATCGGAGAGACCCAGTACTTC.